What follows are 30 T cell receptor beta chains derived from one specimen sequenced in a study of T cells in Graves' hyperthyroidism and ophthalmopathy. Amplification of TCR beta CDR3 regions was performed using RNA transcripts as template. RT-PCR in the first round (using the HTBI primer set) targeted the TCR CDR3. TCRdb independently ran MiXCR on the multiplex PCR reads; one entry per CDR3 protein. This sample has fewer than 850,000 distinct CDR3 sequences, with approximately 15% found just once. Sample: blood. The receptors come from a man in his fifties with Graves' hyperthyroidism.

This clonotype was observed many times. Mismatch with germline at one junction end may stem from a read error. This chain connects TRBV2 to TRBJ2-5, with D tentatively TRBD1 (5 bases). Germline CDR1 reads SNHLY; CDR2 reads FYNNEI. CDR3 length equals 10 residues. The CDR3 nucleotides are TGTGCCAGCAGTGACAGGGAATCAAACTTC. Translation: CASSDRESNF.

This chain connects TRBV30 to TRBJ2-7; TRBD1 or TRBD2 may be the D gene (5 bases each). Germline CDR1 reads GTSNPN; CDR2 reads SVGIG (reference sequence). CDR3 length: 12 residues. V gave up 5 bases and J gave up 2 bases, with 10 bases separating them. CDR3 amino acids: CAWGDLPYEQYF. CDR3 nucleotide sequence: TGTGCCTGGGGGGACCTCCCCTACGAGCAGTACTTC.

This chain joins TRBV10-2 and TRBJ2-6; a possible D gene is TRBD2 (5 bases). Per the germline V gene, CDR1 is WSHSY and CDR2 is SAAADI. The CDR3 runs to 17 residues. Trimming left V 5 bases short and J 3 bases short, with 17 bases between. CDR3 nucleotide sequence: TGCGCCAGCAGTTTATCAGAATCGGGATTTGGGGCCAACGTCCTGACTTTC. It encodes CASSLSESGFGANVLTF.

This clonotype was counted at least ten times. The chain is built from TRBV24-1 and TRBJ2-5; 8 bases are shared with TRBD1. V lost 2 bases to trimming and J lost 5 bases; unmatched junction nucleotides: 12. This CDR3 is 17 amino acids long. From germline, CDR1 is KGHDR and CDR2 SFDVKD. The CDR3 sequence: CATSDSLRTGMKETQYF. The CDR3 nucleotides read TGTGCCACCAGTGATTCCCTCCGGACAGGGATGAAGGAGACCCAGTACTTC.

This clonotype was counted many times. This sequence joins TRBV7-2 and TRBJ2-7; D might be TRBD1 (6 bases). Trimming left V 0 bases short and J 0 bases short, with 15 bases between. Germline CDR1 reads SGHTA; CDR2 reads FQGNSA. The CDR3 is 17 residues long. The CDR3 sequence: CASSLAFDRLLSYEQYF. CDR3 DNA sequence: TGTGCCAGCAGCTTAGCGTTTGACAGGTTGCTCTCCTACGAGCAGTACTTC. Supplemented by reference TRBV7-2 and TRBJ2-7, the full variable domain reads GAGVSQSPSNKVTEKGKDVELRCDPISGHTALYWYRQSLGQGLEFLIYFQGNSAPDKSGLPSDRFSAERTGGSVSTLTIQRTQQEDSAVYLCASSLAFDRLLSYEQYFGPGTRLTVT.

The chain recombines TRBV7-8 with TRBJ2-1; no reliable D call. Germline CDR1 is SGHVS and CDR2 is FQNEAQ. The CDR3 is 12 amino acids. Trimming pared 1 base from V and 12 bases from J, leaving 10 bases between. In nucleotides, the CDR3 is TGTGCCAGCAGCTTAGGTGGGCCAGTGCAGTTCTTC. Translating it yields CASSLGGPVQFF. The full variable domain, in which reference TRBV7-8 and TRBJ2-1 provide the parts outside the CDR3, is GAGVSQSPRYKVAKRGQDVALRCDPISGHVSLFWYQQALGQGPEFLTYFQNEAQLDKSGLPSDRFFAERPEGSVSTLKIQRTQQEDSAVYLCASSLGGPVQFFGPGTRLTVL.

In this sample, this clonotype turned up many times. The DNA for the CDR3 is TGTGCCAGTACACGGAGTAATGAAAAACTGTTTTTT. Translated: CASTRSNEKLFF. The V call is TRBV28, the J call TRBJ1-4; D unclear. CDR3 length: 12 residues. Trimming removed 9 bases from V and 4 bases from J, with 9 bases in between. CDR1 and CDR2 from the germline V gene are MDHEN and SYDVKM.

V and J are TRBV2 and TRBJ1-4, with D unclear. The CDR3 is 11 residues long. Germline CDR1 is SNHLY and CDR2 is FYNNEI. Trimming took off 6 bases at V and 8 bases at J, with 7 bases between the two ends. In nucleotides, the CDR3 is TGTGCCAGCAGACTTGGGGAAAAACTGTTTTTT. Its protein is CASRLGEKLFF.

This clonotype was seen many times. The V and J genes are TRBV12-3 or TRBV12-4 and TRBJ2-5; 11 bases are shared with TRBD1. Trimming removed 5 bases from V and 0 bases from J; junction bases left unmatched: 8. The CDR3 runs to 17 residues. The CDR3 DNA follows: TGTGCCAGCAGTGCATCCGGGACAGGGGGGTACCAAGAGACCCAGTACTTC. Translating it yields CASSASGTGGYQETQYF.

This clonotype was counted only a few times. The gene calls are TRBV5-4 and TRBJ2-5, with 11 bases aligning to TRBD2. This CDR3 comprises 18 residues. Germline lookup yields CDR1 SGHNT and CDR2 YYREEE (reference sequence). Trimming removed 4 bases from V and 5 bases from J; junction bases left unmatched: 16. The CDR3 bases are TGTGCCAGCAGCGTAAACACTATGGCTAGCGGGAGGTACGAGACCCAGTACTTC. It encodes CASSVNTMASGRYETQYF. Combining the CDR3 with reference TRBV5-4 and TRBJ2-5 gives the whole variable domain ETGVTQSPTHLIKTRGQQVTLRCSSQSGHNTVSWYQQALGQGPQFIFQYYREEENGRGNFPPRFSGLQFPNYSSELNVNALELDDSALYLCASSVNTMASGRYETQYFGPGTRLLVL.

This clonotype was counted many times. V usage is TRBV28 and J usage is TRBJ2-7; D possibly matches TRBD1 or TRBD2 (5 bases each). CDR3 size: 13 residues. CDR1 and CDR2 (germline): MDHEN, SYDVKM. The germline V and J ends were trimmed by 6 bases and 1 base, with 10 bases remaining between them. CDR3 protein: CASRLRGSYEQYF. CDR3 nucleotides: TGTGCCAGCAGATTGAGGGGTTCCTACGAGCAGTACTTC.

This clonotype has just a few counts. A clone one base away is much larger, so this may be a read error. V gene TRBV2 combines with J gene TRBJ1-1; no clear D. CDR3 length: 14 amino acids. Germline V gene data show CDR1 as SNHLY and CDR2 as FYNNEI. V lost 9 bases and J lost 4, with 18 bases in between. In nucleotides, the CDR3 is TGTGCCAGATCAAGAGGGCAAGAATCCACTGAAGCTTTCTTT. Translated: CARSRGQESTEAFF.

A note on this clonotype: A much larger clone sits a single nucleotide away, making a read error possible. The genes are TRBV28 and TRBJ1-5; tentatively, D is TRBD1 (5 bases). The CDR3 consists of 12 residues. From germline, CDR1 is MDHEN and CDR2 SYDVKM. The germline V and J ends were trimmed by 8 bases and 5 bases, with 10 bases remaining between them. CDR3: CASVQDYQPQHF. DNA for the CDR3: TGTGCCAGCGTACAGGACTATCAGCCCCAGCATTTT.

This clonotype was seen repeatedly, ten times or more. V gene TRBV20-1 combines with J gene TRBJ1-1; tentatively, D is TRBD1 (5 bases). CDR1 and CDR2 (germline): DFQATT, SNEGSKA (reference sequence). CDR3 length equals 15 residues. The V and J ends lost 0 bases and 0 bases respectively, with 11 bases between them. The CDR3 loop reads CSARDKGQVNTEAFF. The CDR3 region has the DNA TGCAGTGCTAGAGACAAGGGGCAGGTGAACACTGAAGCTTTCTTT.

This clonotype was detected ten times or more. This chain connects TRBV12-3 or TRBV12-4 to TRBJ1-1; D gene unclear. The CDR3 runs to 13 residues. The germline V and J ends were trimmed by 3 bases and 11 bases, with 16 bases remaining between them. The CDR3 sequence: CASSFEGSPYAFF. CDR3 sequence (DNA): TGTGCCAGCAGTTTTGAGGGCTCGCCCTACGCTTTCTTT.

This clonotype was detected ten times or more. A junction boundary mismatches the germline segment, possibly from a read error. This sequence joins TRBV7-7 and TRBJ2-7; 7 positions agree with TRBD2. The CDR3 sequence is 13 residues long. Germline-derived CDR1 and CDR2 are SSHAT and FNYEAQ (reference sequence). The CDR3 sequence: CASSLLPGGEQYF. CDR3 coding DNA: TGTGCTAGCAGCTTATTGCCGGGGGGCGAGCAGTACTTC.

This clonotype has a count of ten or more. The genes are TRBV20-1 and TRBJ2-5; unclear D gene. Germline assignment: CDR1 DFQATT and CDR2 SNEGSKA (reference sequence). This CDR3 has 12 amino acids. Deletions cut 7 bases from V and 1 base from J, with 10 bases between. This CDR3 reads CSGARSQETQYF. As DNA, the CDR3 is TGCAGTGGGGCTAGATCCCAAGAGACCCAGTACTTC.

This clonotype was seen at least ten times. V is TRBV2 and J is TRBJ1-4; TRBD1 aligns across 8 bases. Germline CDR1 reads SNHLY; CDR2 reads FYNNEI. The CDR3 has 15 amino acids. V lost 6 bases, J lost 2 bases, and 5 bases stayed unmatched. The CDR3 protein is CASRATGGTNEKLFF. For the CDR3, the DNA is TGTGCCAGCAGGGCAACAGGGGGGACTAATGAAAAACTGTTTTTT.

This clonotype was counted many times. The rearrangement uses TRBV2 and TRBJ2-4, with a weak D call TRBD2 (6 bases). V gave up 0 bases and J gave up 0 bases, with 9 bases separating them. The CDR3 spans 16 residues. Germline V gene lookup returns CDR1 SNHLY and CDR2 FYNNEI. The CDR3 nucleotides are TGTGCCAGCAGTGAAGCTAGGGGACTAGCCAAAAACATTCAGTACTTC. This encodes CASSEARGLAKNIQYF. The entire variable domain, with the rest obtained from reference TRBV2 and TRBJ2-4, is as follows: EPEVTQTPSHQVTQMGQEVILRCVPISNHLYFYWYRQILGQKVEFLVSFYNNEISEKSEIFDDQFSVERPDGSNFTLKIRSTKLEDSAMYFCASSEARGLAKNIQYFGAGTRLSVL.

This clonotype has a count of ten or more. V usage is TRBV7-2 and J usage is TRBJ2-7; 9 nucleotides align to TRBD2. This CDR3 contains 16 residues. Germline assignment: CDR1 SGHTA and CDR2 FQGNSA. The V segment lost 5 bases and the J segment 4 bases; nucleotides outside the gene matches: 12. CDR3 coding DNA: TGTGCCAGCAGCAGCTTAATCGTTAGCGGGAGATACGAGCAGTACTTC. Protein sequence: CASSSLIVSGRYEQYF.

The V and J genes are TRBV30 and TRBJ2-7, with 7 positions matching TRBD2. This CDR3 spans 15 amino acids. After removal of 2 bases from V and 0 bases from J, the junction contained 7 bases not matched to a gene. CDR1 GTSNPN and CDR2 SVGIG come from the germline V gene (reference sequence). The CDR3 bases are TGTGCCTGGAGTCCCTGGGGCGGGAGCTCCTACGAGCAGTACTTC. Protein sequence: CAWSPWGGSSYEQYF.

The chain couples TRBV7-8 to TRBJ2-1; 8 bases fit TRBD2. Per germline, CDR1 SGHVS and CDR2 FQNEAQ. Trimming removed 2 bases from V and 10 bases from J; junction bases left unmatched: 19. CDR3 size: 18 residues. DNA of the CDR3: TGTGCCAGCAGCTTAAGCTTCGTAGCGGGGACGACATCAGGAGAGCAGTTCTTC. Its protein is CASSLSFVAGTTSGEQFF. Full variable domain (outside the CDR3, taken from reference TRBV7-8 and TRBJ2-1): GAGVSQSPRYKVAKRGQDVALRCDPISGHVSLFWYQQALGQGPEFLTYFQNEAQLDKSGLPSDRFFAERPEGSVSTLKIQRTQQEDSAVYLCASSLSFVAGTTSGEQFFGPGTRLTVL.

The CDR3 region has the DNA TGTGCCAGCAGCCCGGAGGGAGGGGCTGGCTATGGCTACACCTTC. Its translation is CASSPEGGAGYGYTF. J is TRBJ1-2 and V is TRBV5-6, with a possible D match to TRBD1 (5 bases). Germline values: CDR1 SGHDT, CDR2 YYEEEE. Trimming took 4 bases from V and 4 from J, leaving 17 bases between them. This CDR3 spans 15 amino acids.

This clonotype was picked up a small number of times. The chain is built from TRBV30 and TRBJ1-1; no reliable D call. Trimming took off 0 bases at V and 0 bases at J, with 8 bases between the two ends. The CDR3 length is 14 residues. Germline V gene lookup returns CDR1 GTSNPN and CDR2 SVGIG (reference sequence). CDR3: CAWSVDSMNTEAFF. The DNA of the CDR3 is TGTGCCTGGAGTGTAGATTCCATGAACACTGAAGCTTTCTTT.

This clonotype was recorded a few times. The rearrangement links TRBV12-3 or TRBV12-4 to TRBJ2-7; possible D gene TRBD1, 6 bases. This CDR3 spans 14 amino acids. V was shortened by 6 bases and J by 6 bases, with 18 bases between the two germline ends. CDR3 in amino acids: CASSKTTGVGEQYF. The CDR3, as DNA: TGTGCCAGCAGCAAAACGACAGGTGTGGGCGAGCAGTACTTC.

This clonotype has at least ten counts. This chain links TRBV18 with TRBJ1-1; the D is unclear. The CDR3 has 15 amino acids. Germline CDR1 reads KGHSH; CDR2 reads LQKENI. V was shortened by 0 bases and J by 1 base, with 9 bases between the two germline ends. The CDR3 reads CASSPPGSQNTEAFF. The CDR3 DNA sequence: TGTGCCAGCTCACCACCGGGCAGCCAGAACACTGAAGCTTTCTTT.

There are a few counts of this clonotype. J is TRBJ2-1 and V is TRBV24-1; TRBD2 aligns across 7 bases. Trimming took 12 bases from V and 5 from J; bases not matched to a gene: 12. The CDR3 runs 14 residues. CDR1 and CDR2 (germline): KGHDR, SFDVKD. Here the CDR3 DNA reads TGTGCCTCCCGCCCTAGCGGCGAAGACAATGAGCAGTTCTTC. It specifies CASRPSGEDNEQFF.

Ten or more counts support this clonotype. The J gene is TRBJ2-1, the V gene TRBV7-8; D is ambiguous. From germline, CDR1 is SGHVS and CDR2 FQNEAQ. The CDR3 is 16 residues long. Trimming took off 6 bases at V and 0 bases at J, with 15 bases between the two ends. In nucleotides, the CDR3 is TGTGCCAGCAGGGTTGTAGGGCCCAGCTCCTACAATGAGCAGTTCTTC. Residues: CASRVVGPSSYNEQFF.

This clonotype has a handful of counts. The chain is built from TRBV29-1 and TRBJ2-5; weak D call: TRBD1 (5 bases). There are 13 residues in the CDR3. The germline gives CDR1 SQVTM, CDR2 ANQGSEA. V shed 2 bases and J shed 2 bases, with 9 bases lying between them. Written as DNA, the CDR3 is TGCAGCGTTGAAAGGGGAATGCAAGAGACCCAGTACTTC. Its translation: CSVERGMQETQYF.

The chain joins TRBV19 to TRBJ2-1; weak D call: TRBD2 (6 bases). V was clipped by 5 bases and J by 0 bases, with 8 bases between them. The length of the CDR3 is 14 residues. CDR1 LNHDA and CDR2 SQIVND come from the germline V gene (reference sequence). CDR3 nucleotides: TGTGCCAGTAGTGGACTAAGCTCCTACAATGAGCAGTTCTTC. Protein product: CASSGLSSYNEQFF.